These 12 T cell receptor beta chains share one sample of origin, sequenced in a study of shared clonotypes between healthy human individuals. Profiling relied on immunoSEQ multiplex PCR, and the TCRdb table lists in-frame clones only, not all of them. The sample shows around 2.1 million clones, roughly 95% of them seen only once. Specimen: naive CD4+ T cells sorted from blood. The subset here: CD45RA+ positively selected. The receptor set was obtained from a man aged 18 to 29 in good health.

The chain joins TRBV6-6 to TRBJ1-4; tentative D call: TRBD1 (5 bases). Trimming took off 5 bases at V and 0 bases at J, with 10 bases between the two ends. Per germline, CDR1 MNHNY and CDR2 SVGAGI (reference sequence). This CDR3 has 15 amino acids. The CDR3 spells CASSTTGATNEKLFF. CDR3 nucleotides: TGTGCCAGCAGTACCACAGGTGCAACTAATGAAAAACTGTTTTTT.

The chain couples TRBV27 to TRBJ2-7; the match to TRBD1 covers 9 bases. The CDR3 is 15 amino acids. Germline trimming cut 6 bases from V and 3 bases from J; bases unmatched to any gene: 9. Germline loops: CDR1 MNHEY, CDR2 SMNVEV (reference sequence). CDR3 DNA sequence: TGTGCCAGCAGGCCCCGAAGGGACAGGGTCTACGAGCAGTACTTC. Protein sequence: CASRPRRDRVYEQYF.

Here the CDR3 reads CATTPAGTQETQYF. CDR3 DNA sequence: TGTGCCACCACCCCAGCCGGGACACAGGAGACCCAGTACTTC. The genes are TRBV7-9 and TRBJ2-5, with a possible D match to TRBD1 (6 bases). The ends were cut back, 10 bases at V and 5 bases at J, with 20 bases in the middle. Germline CDR1 is SEHNR and CDR2 is FQNEAQ (reference sequence). The CDR3 loop spans 14 amino acids.

In regard to this clone: The identical CDR3 is also encoded by other nucleotide sequences in the sample. The genes are TRBV7-2 and TRBJ2-7; D perhaps matches TRBD1 (6 bases). Germline values: CDR1 SGHTA, CDR2 FQGNSA. The CDR3 is 13 amino acids. Trimming took off 3 bases at V and 3 bases at J, with 9 bases between the two ends. This CDR3 reads CASSLSRGYEQYF. The CDR3 DNA follows: TGTGCCAGCAGCTTGTCCAGGGGCTACGAGCAGTACTTC.

The chain couples TRBV6-5 to TRBJ1-5; maybe TRBD1 (6 bases). There are 12 residues in the CDR3. Trimming removed 8 bases at V and 3 bases at J, with 8 bases between. In germline, CDR1 is MNHEY, CDR2 SVGAGI. The DNA for the CDR3 is TGTGCCAGCGGACAGCCCAATCAGCCCCAGCATTTT. It encodes CASGQPNQPQHF.

As regards this clone: The same CDR3 also results from other DNA sequences found in this sample. V gene TRBV10-3 combines with J gene TRBJ2-5; D perhaps matches TRBD2 (5 bases). Germline CDR1 and CDR2: ENHRY and SYGVKD. V was shortened by 0 bases and J by 4 bases, with 6 bases between the two germline ends. This CDR3 spans 13 amino acids. The CDR3 reads CAISESRGETQYF. The CDR3 region has the DNA TGTGCCATCAGTGAGTCCCGGGGAGAGACCCAGTACTTC.

The J gene is TRBJ2-5, the V gene TRBV28; 7 bases align to TRBD1. With V trimmed by 7 bases and J by 2 bases, 10 bases remained unmatched. CDR3 length: 15 amino acids. Per the germline V gene, CDR1 is MDHEN and CDR2 is SYDVKM. CDR3 DNA: TGTGCCAGCACCCCAGGAACGACAGGGCAAGAGACCCAGTACTTC. This codes for CASTPGTTGQETQYF.

The gene calls are TRBV30 and TRBJ2-6; D not certain. The CDR3 loop spans 15 amino acids. V lost 7 bases, J lost 0 bases, and 13 bases lay in between. Germline CDR1 is GTSNPN and CDR2 is SVGIG (reference sequence). The CDR3 here is CAYGPPPSGANVLTF. The CDR3 DNA is TGTGCCTACGGCCCTCCCCCCTCTGGGGCCAACGTCCTGACTTTC.

V gene TRBV30 combines with J gene TRBJ2-7; TRBD1 aligns across 11 bases. The germline gives CDR1 GTSNPN, CDR2 SVGIG (reference sequence). The length of the CDR3 is 13 residues. Here the CDR3 DNA reads TGTGCTTTTTCCCGGGACAGGGGGTTCGAGCAGTACTTC. It yields the protein CAFSRDRGFEQYF. The full variable domain, rest sourced from reference TRBV30 and TRBJ2-7, is SQTIHQWPATLVQPVGSPLSLECTVEGTSNPNLYWYRQAAGRGLQLLFYSVGIGQISSEVPQNLSASRPQDRQFILSSKKLLLSDSGFYLCAFSRDRGFEQYFGPGTRLTVT.

The chain combines TRBV6-6 with TRBJ1-6, with 9 positions matching TRBD1. The V and J ends lost 4 bases and 9 bases, in that order; junction bases with no gene match: 7. Germline lookup yields CDR1 MNHNY and CDR2 SVGAGI (reference sequence). The CDR3 has 15 residues. Here the CDR3 reads CASSSSGQGISPLHF. The CDR3 region has the DNA TGTGCCAGCAGTTCCTCGGGACAGGGAATTTCACCCCTCCACTTT.

A single count supports this clone. The chain uses TRBV5-6 and TRBJ2-7, with 10 positions matching TRBD2. The CDR3 sequence is 16 residues long. Germline trimming cut 4 bases from V and 2 bases from J; bases unmatched to any gene: 9. CDR1 and CDR2 (germline): SGHDT, YYEEEE. Here the CDR3 DNA reads TGTGCCAGCAGCCCCGATTTAGCGGGAGGAGCCTACGAGCAGTACTTC. Translated: CASSPDLAGGAYEQYF.

CDR3 amino acids: CASSLNGPAAGGRDTIYF. The CDR3 bases are TGTGCCAGCAGCTTAAATGGTCCGGCGGCAGGGGGCCGGGACACCATATATTTT. The chain uses TRBV7-3 and TRBJ1-3; 8 bases align to TRBD1. This CDR3 spans 18 amino acids. Germline trimming cut 1 base from V and 8 bases from J; bases unmatched to any gene: 16. Germline V CDR1 and CDR2: SGHTA, FQGTGA.